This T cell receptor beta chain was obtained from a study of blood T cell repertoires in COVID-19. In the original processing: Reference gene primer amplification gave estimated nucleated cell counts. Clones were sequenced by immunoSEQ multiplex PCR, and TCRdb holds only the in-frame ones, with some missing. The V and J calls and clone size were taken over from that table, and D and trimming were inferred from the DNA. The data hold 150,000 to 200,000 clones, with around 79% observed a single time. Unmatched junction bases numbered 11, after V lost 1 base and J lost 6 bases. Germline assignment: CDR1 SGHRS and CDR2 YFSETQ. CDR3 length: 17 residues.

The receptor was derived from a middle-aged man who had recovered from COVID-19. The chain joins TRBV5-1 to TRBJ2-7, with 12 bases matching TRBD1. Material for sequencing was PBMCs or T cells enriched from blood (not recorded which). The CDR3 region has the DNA TGCGCCAGCAGCTTGTTCTTCCCCGGGACAGGGGGCGGCGAGCAGTACTTC. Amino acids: CASSLFFPGTGGGEQYF.